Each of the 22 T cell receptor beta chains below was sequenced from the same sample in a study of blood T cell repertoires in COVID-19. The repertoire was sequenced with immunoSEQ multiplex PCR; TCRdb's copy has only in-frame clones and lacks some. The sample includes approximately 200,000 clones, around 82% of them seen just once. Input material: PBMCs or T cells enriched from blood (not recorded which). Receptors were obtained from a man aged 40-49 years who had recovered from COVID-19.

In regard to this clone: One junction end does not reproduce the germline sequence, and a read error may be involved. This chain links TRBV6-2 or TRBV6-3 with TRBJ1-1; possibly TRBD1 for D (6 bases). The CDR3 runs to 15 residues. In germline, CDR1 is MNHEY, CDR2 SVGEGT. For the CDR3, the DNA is TGTGCCGGCAGTTTAGACAGGCTTGAGGGCACTGAAGCTTTCTTT. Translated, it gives CAGSLDRLEGTEAFF.

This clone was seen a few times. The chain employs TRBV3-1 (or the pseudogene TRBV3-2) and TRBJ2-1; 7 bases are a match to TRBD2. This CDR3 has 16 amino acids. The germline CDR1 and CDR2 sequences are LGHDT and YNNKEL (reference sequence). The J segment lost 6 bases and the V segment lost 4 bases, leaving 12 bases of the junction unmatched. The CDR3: CASSLEVASGGNEQFF. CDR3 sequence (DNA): TGTGCCAGCAGCCTTGAGGTGGCTAGCGGAGGCAATGAGCAGTTCTTC.

This chain's CDR3 is CASSLTEKLAGGIEQFF. CDR3 coding DNA: TGCGCCAGCAGCTTGACCGAAAAACTAGCGGGAGGGATTGAGCAGTTCTTC. This chain connects TRBV5-1 to TRBJ2-1; 13 bases fit TRBD2. The CDR3 is 17 residues long. Trimming cost V 1 base and J 9 bases; bases outside gene matches: 10. The germline CDR1 and CDR2 sequences are SGHRS and YFSETQ.

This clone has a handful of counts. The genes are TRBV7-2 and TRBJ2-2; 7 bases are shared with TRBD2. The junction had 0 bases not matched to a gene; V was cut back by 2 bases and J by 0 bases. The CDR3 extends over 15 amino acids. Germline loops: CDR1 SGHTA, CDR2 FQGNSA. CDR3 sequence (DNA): TGTGCCAGCAGCTTACTAGCGGCGAACACCGGGGAGCTGTTTTTT. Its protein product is CASSLLAANTGELFF.

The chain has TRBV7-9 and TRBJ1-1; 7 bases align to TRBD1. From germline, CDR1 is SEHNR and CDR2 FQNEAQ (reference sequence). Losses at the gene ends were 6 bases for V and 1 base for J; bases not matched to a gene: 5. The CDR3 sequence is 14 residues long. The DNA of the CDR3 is TGTGCCAGCAGACCCGGGACAGCGAACACTGAAGCTTTCTTT. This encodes CASRPGTANTEAFF.

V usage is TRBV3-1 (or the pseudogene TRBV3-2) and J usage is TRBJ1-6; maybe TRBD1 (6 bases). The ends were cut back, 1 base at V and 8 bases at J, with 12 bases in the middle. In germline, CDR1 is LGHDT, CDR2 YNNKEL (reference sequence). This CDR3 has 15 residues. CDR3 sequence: CASSQGGGRDSPLHF. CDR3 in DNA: TGTGCCAGCAGCCAAGGAGGGGGAAGGGATTCACCCCTCCACTTT.

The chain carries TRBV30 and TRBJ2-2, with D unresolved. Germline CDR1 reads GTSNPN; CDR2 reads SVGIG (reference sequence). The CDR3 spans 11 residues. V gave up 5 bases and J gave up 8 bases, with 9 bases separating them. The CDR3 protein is CAWGQNGELFF. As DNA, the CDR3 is TGTGCCTGGGGCCAGAATGGGGAGCTGTTTTTT. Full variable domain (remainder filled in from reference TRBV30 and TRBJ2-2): SQTIHQWPATLVQPVGSPLSLECTVEGTSNPNLYWYRQAAGRGLQLLFYSVGIGQISSEVPQNLSASRPQDRQFILSSKKLLLSDSGFYLCAWGQNGELFFGEGSRLTVL.

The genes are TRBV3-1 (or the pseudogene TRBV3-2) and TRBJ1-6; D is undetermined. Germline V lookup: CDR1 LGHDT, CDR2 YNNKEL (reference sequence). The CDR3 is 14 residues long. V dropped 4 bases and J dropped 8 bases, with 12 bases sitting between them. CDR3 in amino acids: CASSRVLRDSPLHF. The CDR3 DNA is TGTGCCAGCAGCCGCGTCCTCCGGGATTCACCCCTCCACTTT.

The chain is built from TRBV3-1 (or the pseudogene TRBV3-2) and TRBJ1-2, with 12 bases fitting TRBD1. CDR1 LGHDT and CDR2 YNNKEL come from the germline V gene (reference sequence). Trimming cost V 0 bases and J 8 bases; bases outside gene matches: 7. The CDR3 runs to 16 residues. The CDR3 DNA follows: TGTGCCAGCAGCCAAGAGCTCGGGACAGGGGGCGGCGGCTACACCTTC. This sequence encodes CASSQELGTGGGGYTF.

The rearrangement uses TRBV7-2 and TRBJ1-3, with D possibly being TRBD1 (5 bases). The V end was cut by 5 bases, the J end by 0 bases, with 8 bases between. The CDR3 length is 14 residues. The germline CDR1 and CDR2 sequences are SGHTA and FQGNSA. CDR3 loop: CASSKGASGNTIYF. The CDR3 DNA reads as TGTGCCAGCAGCAAAGGGGCCTCTGGAAACACCATATATTTT.

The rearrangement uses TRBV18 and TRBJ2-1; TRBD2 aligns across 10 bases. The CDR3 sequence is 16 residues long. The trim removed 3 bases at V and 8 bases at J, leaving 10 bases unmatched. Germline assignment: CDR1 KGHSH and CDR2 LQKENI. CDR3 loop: CASSPSTLAGVDEQFF. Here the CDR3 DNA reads TGTGCCAGCTCACCTAGTACGCTAGCGGGAGTCGATGAGCAGTTCTTC.

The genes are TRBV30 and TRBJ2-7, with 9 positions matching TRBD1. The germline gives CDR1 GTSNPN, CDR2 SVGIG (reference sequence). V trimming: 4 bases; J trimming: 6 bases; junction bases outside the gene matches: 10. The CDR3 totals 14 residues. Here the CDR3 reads CAWTPGQGPGEQYF. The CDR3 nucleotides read TGTGCCTGGACCCCGGGACAGGGCCCTGGCGAGCAGTACTTC.

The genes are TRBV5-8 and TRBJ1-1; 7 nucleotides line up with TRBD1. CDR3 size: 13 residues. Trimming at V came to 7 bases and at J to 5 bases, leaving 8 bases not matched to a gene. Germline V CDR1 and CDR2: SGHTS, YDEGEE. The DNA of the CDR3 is TGTGCCAGCTTGCGACAGGGAAGGACTGAAGCTTTCTTT. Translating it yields CASLRQGRTEAFF. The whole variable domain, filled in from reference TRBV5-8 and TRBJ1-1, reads EAGVTQSPTHLIKTRGQQATLRCSPISGHTSVYWYQQALGLGLQFLLWYDEGEERNRGNFPPRFSGRQFPNYSSELNVNALELEDSALYLCASLRQGRTEAFFGQGTRLTVV.

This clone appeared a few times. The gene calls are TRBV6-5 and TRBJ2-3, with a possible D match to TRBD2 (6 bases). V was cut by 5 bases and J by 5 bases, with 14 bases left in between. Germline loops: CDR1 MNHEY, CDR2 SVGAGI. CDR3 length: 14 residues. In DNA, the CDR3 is TGTGCCAGCAGTAACCTAGTGGGAGGAGATACGCAGTATTTT. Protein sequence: CASSNLVGGDTQYF.

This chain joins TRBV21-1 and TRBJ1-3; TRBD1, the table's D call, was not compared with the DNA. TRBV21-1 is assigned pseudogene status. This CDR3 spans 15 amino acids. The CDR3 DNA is TGTGCCAGCAGCAAAGAGGGAAGACAGGGAAACACCATATATTTT. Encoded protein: CASSKEGRQGNTIYF.

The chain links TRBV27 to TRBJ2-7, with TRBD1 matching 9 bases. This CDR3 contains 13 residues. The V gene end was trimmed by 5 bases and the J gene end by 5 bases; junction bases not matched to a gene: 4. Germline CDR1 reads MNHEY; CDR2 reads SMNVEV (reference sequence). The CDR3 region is CASSTGGLNEQYV. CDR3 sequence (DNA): TGTGCCAGCAGTACAGGGGGCTTAAACGAGCAGTACGTC.

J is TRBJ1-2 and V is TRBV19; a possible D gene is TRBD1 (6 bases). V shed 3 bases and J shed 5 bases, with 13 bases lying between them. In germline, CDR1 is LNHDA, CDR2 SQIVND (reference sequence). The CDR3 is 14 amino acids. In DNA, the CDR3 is TGTGCCAGTAGTATCCTAACAGGGTCTTATGGCTACACCTTC. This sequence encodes CASSILTGSYGYTF.

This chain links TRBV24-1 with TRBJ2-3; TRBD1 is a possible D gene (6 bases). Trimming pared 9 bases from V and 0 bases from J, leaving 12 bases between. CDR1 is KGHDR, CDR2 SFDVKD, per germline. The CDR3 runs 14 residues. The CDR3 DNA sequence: TGTGCCACCCAGGACAGTTTGAGCACAGATACGCAGTATTTT. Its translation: CATQDSLSTDTQYF.

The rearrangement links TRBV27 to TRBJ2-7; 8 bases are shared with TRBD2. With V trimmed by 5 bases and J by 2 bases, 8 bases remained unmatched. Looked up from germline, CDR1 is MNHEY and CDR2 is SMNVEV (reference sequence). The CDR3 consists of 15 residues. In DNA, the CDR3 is TGTGCCAGCAGTCAAACCGGGACTAGGGCCTACGAGCAGTACTTC. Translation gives CASSQTGTRAYEQYF.

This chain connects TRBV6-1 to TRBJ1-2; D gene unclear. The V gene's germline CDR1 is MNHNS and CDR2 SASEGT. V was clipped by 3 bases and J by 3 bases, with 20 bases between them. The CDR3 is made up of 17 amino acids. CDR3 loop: CASSDQHLASGDYGYTF. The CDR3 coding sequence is TGTGCCAGCAGTGACCAACATCTAGCCTCTGGTGACTATGGCTACACCTTC.

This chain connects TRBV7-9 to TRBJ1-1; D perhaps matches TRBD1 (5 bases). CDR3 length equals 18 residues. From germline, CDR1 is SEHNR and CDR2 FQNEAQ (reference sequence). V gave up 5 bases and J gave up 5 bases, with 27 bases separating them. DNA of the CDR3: TGTGCCAGCAGCCGCAGGCGGGAGGCGCGAAGGGGAGCAACTGAAGCTTTCTTT. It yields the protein CASSRRREARRGATEAFF.

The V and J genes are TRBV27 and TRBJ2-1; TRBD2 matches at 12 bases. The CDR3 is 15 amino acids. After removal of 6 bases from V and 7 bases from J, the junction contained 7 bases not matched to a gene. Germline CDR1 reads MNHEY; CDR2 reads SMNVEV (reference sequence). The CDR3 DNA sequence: TGTGCCAGCAGCCCGACTAGCGGGAGTGTGAATGAGCAGTTCTTC. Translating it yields CASSPTSGSVNEQFF.